The 15 T cell receptor beta chains listed next were all sequenced from one sample in a study of blood T cell repertoires in COVID-19. The table came from immunoSEQ multiplex PCR; TCRdb's copy has only in-frame clones and leaves some out. Among under 300,000 clones, roughly 86% were seen once, and the ten largest hold 1.9%. Sequenced material: PBMCs or T cells enriched from blood (not recorded which). These TCRs come from a woman between 55 and 75 years old who had recovered from COVID-19.

The chain carries TRBV3-1 (or the pseudogene TRBV3-2) and TRBJ1-5; 7 nucleotides agree with TRBD1. J was trimmed by 6 bases and V by 4 bases; bases with no gene match: 6. Germline CDR1 LGHDT, CDR2 YNNKEL (reference sequence). CDR3 length: 14 amino acids. CDR3 in DNA: TGTGCCAGCAGCCGAAACAGGGGTGGTCAGCCCCAGCATTTT. It encodes CASSRNRGGQPQHF.

The chain couples TRBV27 to TRBJ2-7; TRBD1 aligns across 12 bases. Germline loops: CDR1 MNHEY, CDR2 SMNVEV (reference sequence). The CDR3 has 14 amino acids. Losses at the gene ends were 4 bases for V and 7 bases for J; bases not matched to a gene: 5. The CDR3 spells CASSWGQGALEQYF. In nucleotides, the CDR3 is TGTGCCAGCAGTTGGGGACAGGGGGCGCTTGAGCAGTACTTC.

The chain has TRBV6-6 and TRBJ1-5, with 7 positions matching TRBD1. With V trimmed by 7 bases and J by 3 bases, 6 bases remained unmatched. The germline CDR1 and CDR2 sequences are MNHNY and SVGAGI (reference sequence). CDR3 length equals 14 residues. In nucleotides, the CDR3 is TGTGCCAGCACCCCGGACAGGTACAATCAGCCCCAGCATTTT. Protein: CASTPDRYNQPQHF.

The rearrangement links TRBV2 to TRBJ2-7, with TRBD2 as a possible D gene (6 bases). Germline V gene lookup returns CDR1 SNHLY and CDR2 FYNNEI. This CDR3 has 15 residues. Trimming cost V 7 bases and J 5 bases, with 21 bases left between them. In DNA, the CDR3 is TGTGCCAGCATCTCCTATGGGGTAGCGGCTAACGAGCAGTACTTC. This translates into CASISYGVAANEQYF. Full variable domain (rest looked up from reference TRBV2 and TRBJ2-7): EPEVTQTPSHQVTQMGQEVILRCVPISNHLYFYWYRQILGQKVEFLVSFYNNEISEKSEIFDDQFSVERPDGSNFTLKIRSTKLEDSAMYFCASISYGVAANEQYFGPGTRLTVT.

The chain recombines TRBV7-9 with TRBJ1-1, with 7 bases identical to TRBD1. This CDR3 has 14 residues. Germline V gene lookup returns CDR1 SEHNR and CDR2 FQNEAQ (reference sequence). J was trimmed by 8 bases and V by 5 bases; bases with no gene match: 11. CDR3 in DNA: TGTGCCAGCAGCGCAAGACAGGGAGGCACAGAAGCTTTCTTT. Its translation is CASSARQGGTEAFF.

The gene calls are TRBV5-4 and TRBJ1-4, with a possible D match to TRBD1 (5 bases). The CDR3 loop spans 12 amino acids. The V and J ends lost 2 bases and 8 bases respectively, with 7 bases between them. The germline V gene has CDR1 SGHNT and CDR2 YYREEE (reference sequence). For the CDR3, the DNA is TGTGCCAGCAGCTTAGCAGGGGAAAAACTGTTTTTT. Translating gives CASSLAGEKLFF. Full variable domain (missing parts from reference TRBV5-4 and TRBJ1-4): ETGVTQSPTHLIKTRGQQVTLRCSSQSGHNTVSWYQQALGQGPQFIFQYYREEENGRGNFPPRFSGLQFPNYSSELNVNALELDDSALYLCASSLAGEKLFFGSGTQLSVL.

V usage is TRBV4-1 and J usage is TRBJ1-3; TRBD1 might be the D (6 bases). The CDR3 runs to 15 residues. Looked up from germline, CDR1 is MGHRA and CDR2 is YSYEKL. The V end was cut by 4 bases, the J end by 4 bases, with 14 bases between. CDR3 DNA sequence: TGCGCCAGCAGCCGAAACAGGGACGAGGGAAACACCATATATTTT. This translates into CASSRNRDEGNTIYF.

The rearrangement links TRBV6-1 to TRBJ2-1, with D perhaps TRBD2 (6 bases). CDR1 and CDR2 (germline): MNHNS, SASEGT. The CDR3 totals 15 residues. V was trimmed by 2 bases and J by 4 bases, leaving 12 bases between them. The CDR3 DNA reads as TGTGCCAGCAGTGAAATAGCGACTAGTTACAATGAGCAGTTCTTC. Amino acids: CASSEIATSYNEQFF.

The chain links TRBV4-1 to TRBJ2-7, with 7 positions matching TRBD2. The V gene's germline CDR1 is MGHRA and CDR2 YSYEKL. The CDR3 sequence is 15 residues long. V lost 0 bases and J lost 9; bases outside the gene matches: 11. The CDR3 nucleotides read TGCGCCAGCAGCCAAGATGGGAGCGGGGCCTTAGGGCAGTACTTC. Protein: CASSQDGSGALGQYF.

This clone has a handful of counts. The chain couples TRBV7-9 to TRBJ1-2; TRBD1 might be the D (5 bases). The V end was cut by 1 base, the J end by 6 bases, with 9 bases between. The CDR3 has 13 residues. Germline-derived CDR1 and CDR2 are SEHNR and FQNEAQ (reference sequence). CDR3 in DNA: TGTGCCAGCAGCTTAGAGTCAGGGAATGGCTACACCTTC. Translation: CASSLESGNGYTF.

The chain has TRBV5-1 and TRBJ1-4; possibly TRBD1 for D (5 bases). Germline lookup yields CDR1 SGHRS and CDR2 YFSETQ. The germline V and J ends were trimmed by 4 bases and 3 bases, with 10 bases remaining between them. This CDR3 is 14 amino acids long. The CDR3 reads CASSLGPSNEKLFF. The CDR3 bases are TGCGCCAGCAGCCTGGGGCCCTCTAATGAAAAACTGTTTTTT.

The chain combines TRBV25-1 with TRBJ1-2; D might be TRBD1 (5 bases). The germline V and J ends were trimmed by 4 bases and 3 bases, with 15 bases remaining between them. The V gene's germline CDR1 is MGHDK and CDR2 SYGVNS. The CDR3 spans 15 residues. The CDR3, as DNA: TGTGCCAGCAGTGGTCCGACAGAGATTTACTATGGCTACACCTTC. This codes for CASSGPTEIYYGYTF.

V is TRBV30 and J is TRBJ1-4; D not certain. The CDR3 sequence is 13 residues long. Per germline, CDR1 GTSNPN and CDR2 SVGIG (reference sequence). V was shortened by 4 bases and J by 4 bases, with 10 bases between the two germline ends. This CDR3 is CAWTRTVNEKLFF. The CDR3, as DNA: TGTGCCTGGACTAGGACTGTTAATGAAAAACTGTTTTTT.

The chain has TRBV12-5 and TRBJ2-7, with 7 nucleotides matching TRBD2. The germline V gene encodes CDR1 LGHNT and CDR2 FRNRAP. This CDR3 has 14 residues. Trimming removed 6 bases from V and 4 bases from J; junction bases left unmatched: 9. The CDR3 DNA reads TGTGCTAGTGGCTCGACTAGCAGACAGTACGAGCAGTACTTC. This gives the protein CASGSTSRQYEQYF.

The V and J genes are TRBV5-1 and TRBJ1-5; 7 nucleotides match TRBD1. Germline V gene data show CDR1 as SGHRS and CDR2 as YFSETQ. The CDR3 has 15 residues. The V segment lost 5 bases and the J segment 0 bases; nucleotides outside the gene matches: 5. CDR3 in DNA: TGCGCCAGCAGTTTGACAGGGCTTAGCAATCAGCCCCAGCATTTT. Protein product: CASSLTGLSNQPQHF. The full variable domain, its missing parts supplied by reference TRBV5-1 and TRBJ1-5, is KAGVTQTPRYLIKTRGQQVTLSCSPISGHRSVSWYQQTPGQGLQFLFEYFSETQRNKGNFPGRFSGRQFSNSRSEMNVSTLELGDSALYLCASSLTGLSNQPQHFGDGTRLSIL.